The source of this T cell receptor beta chain is a study of cytomegalovirus exposure and HLA in healthy donors. Overall study: An early release of data contained 75 million to 90 million unique TCRs, which came from HLA-typed donors. Notes on the study in general: The availability of immune exposure information extended only to CMV serostatus.

The PCR was carried out with 60 Vbeta primers and 13 Jbeta primers. Sequenced by immunoSEQ multiplex PCR; TCRdb stores in-frame clones only, minus some. Among some 130,000 clones listed, 76% were seen once. As regards this clone: The antigen remains unidentified.

The germline V and J ends were trimmed by 0 bases and 0 bases, with 6 bases remaining between them. The V gene's germline CDR1 is LNHNV and CDR2 YYDKDF (reference sequence). The CDR3 contains 15 residues. Sample: PBMCs. The origin of this receptor is a man between 40 and 49 years old in good health and CMV-seronegative. This sequence joins TRBV15 and TRBJ1-3; D gene ambiguous. CDR3 amino acids: CATSRDRSSGNTIYF. DNA of the CDR3: TGTGCCACCAGCAGAGATCGGAGCTCTGGAAACACCATATATTTT.